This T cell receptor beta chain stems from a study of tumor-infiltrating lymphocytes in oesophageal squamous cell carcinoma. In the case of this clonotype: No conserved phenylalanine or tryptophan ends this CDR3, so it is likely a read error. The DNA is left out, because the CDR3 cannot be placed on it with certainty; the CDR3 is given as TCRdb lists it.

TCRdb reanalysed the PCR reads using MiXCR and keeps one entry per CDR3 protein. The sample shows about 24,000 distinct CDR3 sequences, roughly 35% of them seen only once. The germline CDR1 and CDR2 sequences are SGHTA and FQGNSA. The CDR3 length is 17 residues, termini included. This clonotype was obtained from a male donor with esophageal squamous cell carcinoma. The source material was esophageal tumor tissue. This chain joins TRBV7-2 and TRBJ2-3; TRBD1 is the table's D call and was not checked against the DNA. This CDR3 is CASSLTRGPLREQFFGP.